This T cell receptor beta chain was identified in a study of human T cells and chemical hapten exposure. TCRdb called the RACE reads again in MiXCR, with one record for every CDR3 protein. The data contain approximately 52,000 distinct CDR3 sequences, 9.6% of them singletons. Time point meaning: pre-sensitization, week 0. This sample's treatment: therapeutic diphenylcyclopropenone sensitization with weekly scalp DPC. The authors extracted total RNA from unfractionated whole blood. Patches went on only after blood had been drawn each time. The CDR3 is 16 amino acids. The V gene end was trimmed by 4 bases and the J gene end by 4 bases; junction bases not matched to a gene: 10. Germline V gene sequence: CDR1 SGHRS, CDR2 YFSETQ.

The gene calls are TRBV5-1 and TRBJ2-1, with 8 bases aligning to TRBD1. The clonotype was recovered from a woman in her thirties with alopecia areata. Some clones in this sample may be carry-over from other donors' samples. The sample was whole blood, taken in connection with sensitization to the hapten diphenylcyclopropenone (DPC). The CDR3 sequence: CASSPRPQGAYNEQFF. The CDR3 DNA is TGCGCCAGCAGCCCCCGGCCCCAGGGGGCTTACAATGAGCAGTTCTTC. Full variable domain (rest looked up from reference TRBV5-1 and TRBJ2-1): KAGVTQTPRYLIKTRGQQVTLSCSPISGHRSVSWYQQTPGQGLQFLFEYFSETQRNKGNFPGRFSGRQFSNSRSEMNVSTLELGDSALYLCASSPRPQGAYNEQFFGPGTRLTVL.